The source of this T cell receptor (beta chain) is a study of blood T cell repertoires in COVID-19. Study-wide background: T cells, B-cell-depleted T cells, or PBMCs provided the cDNA or gDNA that served as material.

In the original analysis: Researchers report that nucleated cell counts were estimated from reference gene primer amplification. Here immunoSEQ multiplex PCR was the method, and the copy in TCRdb shows in-frame clones only, minus some. That table is the source of V, J and clone size, and D and trimming were worked out from the DNA. The sample carries over 95,000 clones, approximately 91% recorded once. CDR1 is SEHNR and CDR2 is FQNEAQ in the germline V gene (reference sequence). The germline V and J ends were trimmed by 5 bases and 8 bases, with 9 bases remaining between them. This CDR3 region has 11 residues.

The chain couples TRBV7-9 to TRBJ1-2, with D hard to call. Sequenced sample: peripheral blood. This sequence originates from a woman between 65 and 79 years old who had recovered from COVID-19. For the CDR3, the DNA is TGTGCCAGCAGCAATAGTTACGGCTACACCTTC. Amino acids: CASSNSYGYTF.